These T cell receptor beta chains were read from a single sample in a study of blood T cell repertoires in COVID-19. Method: immunoSEQ multiplex PCR; TCRdb's copy keeps in-frame clones and lacks some. The table includes tens of thousands of clones, less than 85% detected once. Specimen: peripheral blood. These receptors all come from a woman aged 70 to 79 with acute or convalescent COVID-19. Both conserved end residues are part of each CDR3. A D gene is named only where the DNA matches it firmly. Clone size is not always given. Where it is, it says once, few, many or a class for expanded clones.

V: TRBV18; D: NA; J: TRBJ1-1; size: NA; DNA: TGTGCCAGCTCACGGGGCTCGAACACTGAAGCTTTCTTT; CDR3: CASSRGSNTEAFF
V: TRBV19; D: NA; J: TRBJ1-1; size: NA; DNA: TGTGCCAGTCGTCAAAACTTGAACACTGAAGCTTTCTTT; CDR3: CASRQNLNTEAFF
V: TRBV18; D: NA; J: TRBJ1-1; size: NA; DNA: TGTGCCAGCTGCCCCGGGGGGGCGAACACTGAAGCTTTCTTT; CDR3: CASCPGGANTEAFF
V: TRBV6-2/TRBV6-3; D: NA; J: TRBJ1-1; size: NA; DNA: TGTGCCAGCAGCCAACCCACCGGGGGGGCGGATGAAGCTTTCTTT; CDR3: CASSQPTGGADEAFF
V: TRBV27; D: NA; J: TRBJ1-2; size: few; DNA: TGTGCCAGCAGTACCTCGGGGGGGGGCTACACCTTC; CDR3: CASSTSGGGYTF
V: TRBV19; D: TRBD1; J: TRBJ2-6; size: NA; DNA: TGTGCCAGTAGAAGTCCGGGACAGGCCTCCTCTGGGGCCAACGTCCTGACTTTC; CDR3: CASRSPGQASSGANVLTF
V: TRBV2; D: TRBD2; J: TRBJ2-1; size: NA; DNA: TGTGCCACCGTCGTCGTAGCGGGGGCCACTTCCTACAATGAGCAGTTCTTC; CDR3: CATVVVAGATSYNEQFF
V: TRBV19; D: TRBD1; J: TRBJ2-3; size: NA; DNA: TGTGCCAGTAGTCTACAACAGGGGGCCTTGACAGATACGCAGTATTTT; CDR3: CASSLQQGALTDTQYF
V: TRBV6-2/TRBV6-3; D: NA; J: TRBJ2-1; size: NA; DNA: TGTGCCAGCAGTTACTCCGGGGGTGTGGAGCAGTTCTTC; CDR3: CASSYSGGVEQFF
V: TRBV5-1; D: TRBD1; J: TRBJ2-5; size: NA; DNA: TGCGCCAGCAGCCCGTCCCGGGACAGCCTGCTCCAAGAGACCCAGTACTTC; CDR3: CASSPSRDSLLQETQYF
V: TRBV7-9; D: TRBD1; J: TRBJ1-1; size: NA; DNA: TGTGCCAGCAGCCCAGACAGGGGTGTAGTGACTGAAGCTTTCTTT; CDR3: CASSPDRGVVTEAFF
V: TRBV5-1; D: NA; J: TRBJ1-4; size: NA; DNA: TGCGCCAGCGGGGAGGGTTCTAATGAAAAACTGTTTTTT; CDR3: CASGEGSNEKLFF
V: TRBV19; D: TRBD1; J: TRBJ1-4; size: NA; DNA: TGTGCCAGTAGTATTCTCCAGGGGGAATTGAATGAAAAACTGTTTTTT; CDR3: CASSILQGELNEKLFF
V: TRBV11-3; D: TRBD1; J: TRBJ2-3; size: few; DNA: TGTGCCAGCAGCTCAAACCGGGACAGGGGGCCACAGCAGTATTTT; CDR3: CASSSNRDRGPQQYF
V: TRBV4-3; D: TRBD2; J: TRBJ2-2; size: NA; DNA: TGCGCCAGCAGCCAAGAAAGGCCGCTAGCGGGCACCGGGGAGCTGTTTTTT; CDR3: CASSQERPLAGTGELFF
V: TRBV18; D: TRBD2; J: TRBJ2-1; size: NA; DNA: TGTGCCAGCTCACCTTTTGCGGGGGGCCCTCCCTACAATGAGCAGTTCTTC; CDR3: CASSPFAGGPPYNEQFF
V: TRBV18; D: TRBD2; J: TRBJ2-1; size: NA; DNA: TGTGCCAGCTCCCGGGGGGTGAACTCCTACAATGAGCAGTTCTTC; CDR3: CASSRGVNSYNEQFF
V: TRBV15; D: TRBD1; J: TRBJ1-2; size: NA; DNA: TGTGCCACCAGCAGAGCTCTACAGGGGGTGGGTTATGGCTACACCTTC; CDR3: CATSRALQGVGYGYTF
V: TRBV9; D: TRBD1; J: TRBJ1-6; size: NA; DNA: TGTGCCAGCAGCGAGGGGGACAGTAATTCACCCCTCCACTTT; CDR3: CASSEGDSNSPLHF
V: TRBV27; D: TRBD1; J: TRBJ2-5; size: once; DNA: TGTGCCAGCAGTTCCAAGAGACAGGGGAAGGAGACCCAGTACTTC; CDR3: CASSSKRQGKETQYF
V: TRBV6-5; D: TRBD2; J: TRBJ2-3; size: NA; DNA: TGTGCCAGCGGAAGCGGGGGGGTCGTAGATACGCAGTATTTT; CDR3: CASGSGGVVDTQYF
V: TRBV5-1; D: NA; J: TRBJ1-2; size: NA; DNA: TGCGCCAGCAGCTTGTCGGGCAGGGTTGAGGGCTACACCTTC; CDR3: CASSLSGRVEGYTF
V: TRBV9; D: NA; J: TRBJ1-4; size: NA; DNA: TGTGCCAGCAGCCTAGGGCAGGCATATAATGAAAAACTGTTTTTT; CDR3: CASSLGQAYNEKLFF
V: TRBV13; D: TRBD1; J: TRBJ1-1; size: NA; DNA: TGTGCCAGCAGCCTCCAGGGGGTGAACACTGAAGCTTTCTTT; CDR3: CASSLQGVNTEAFF
V: TRBV3-1/TRBV3-2; D: TRBD1; J: TRBJ1-2; size: NA; DNA: TGTGCCAGCAGCCAAAATGGACAGGGGGTAAATGGCTACACCTTC; CDR3: CASSQNGQGVNGYTF
V: TRBV6-2/TRBV6-3; D: TRBD2; J: TRBJ2-4; size: NA; DNA: TGTGCCAGCAGTTTCCCCCCAGGCCGGGGGGGCAAAAACATTCAGTACTTC; CDR3: CASSFPPGRGGKNIQYF
V: TRBV5-6; D: NA; J: TRBJ2-3; size: NA; DNA: TGTGCCAGCAGCGGCAGGGAGGTCCCTAAAAATACGCAGTATTTT; CDR3: CASSGREVPKNTQYF
V: TRBV6-2/TRBV6-3; D: NA; J: TRBJ1-2; size: few; DNA: TGTGCCAGCAGCCCGACCGCCCAGGCCTATGGCTACACCTTC; CDR3: CASSPTAQAYGYTF
V: TRBV9; D: NA; J: TRBJ2-3; size: NA; DNA: TGTGCCAGCAGCGTAGGCCCAGTCACAGATACGCAGTATTTT; CDR3: CASSVGPVTDTQYF
V: TRBV7-8; D: TRBD1; J: TRBJ1-6; size: once; DNA: TGTGCCAGCAGCGCGGGACAGAGTAATAATTCACCCCTCCACTTT; CDR3: CASSAGQSNNSPLHF
V: TRBV18; D: NA; J: TRBJ2-1; size: NA; DNA: TGTGCCAGCTCACCGCTACAGGGAATGGACTACAATGAGCAGTTCTTC; CDR3: CASSPLQGMDYNEQFF
V: TRBV27; D: TRBD2; J: TRBJ2-1; size: once; DNA: TGTGCCAGCAGCCAAAACCCGGGACTAGCGATCCATGAGCAGTTCTTC; CDR3: CASSQNPGLAIHEQFF
V: TRBV27; D: NA; J: TRBJ2-3; size: medium-sized; DNA: TGTGCCAGCAGTTTATCCAGGCCGGATACGCAGTATTTT; CDR3: CASSLSRPDTQYF
V: TRBV2; D: TRBD2; J: TRBJ2-1; size: NA; DNA: TGTGCCAGCAGAATAGAGCGGGGGTCTTTCAATGAGCAGTTCTTC; CDR3: CASRIERGSFNEQFF
V: TRBV2; D: TRBD1; J: TRBJ1-2; size: NA; DNA: TGTGCCAGCAGCGCCTCGACAGGGGGCGAAGGCTACACCTTC; CDR3: CASSASTGGEGYTF
V: TRBV3-1/TRBV3-2; D: NA; J: TRBJ1-3; size: NA; DNA: TGTGCCAGCAGCCAACCCTTGGCCACCTCTGGAAACACCATATATTTT; CDR3: CASSQPLATSGNTIYF
V: TRBV27; D: NA; J: TRBJ2-1; size: NA; DNA: TGTGCCAGCAGGTCTTATACCCGGGACAACTCCTACAATGAGCAGTTCTTC; CDR3: CASRSYTRDNSYNEQFF